Shown below are 20 T cell receptor beta chains from a single sample sequenced in a study of early T cells in non-severe SARS-CoV-2 infection. From the 5' RACE reads, TCRdb called clonotypes with MiXCR, one entry per CDR3 protein. The data show around 44,000 distinct CDR3 sequences, about 7.8% seen once. The sequencing input was whole blood. These receptor sequences come from an adult who was a healthcare worker with PCR-confirmed SARS-CoV-2 infection or an uninfected control (not recorded which).

This chain joins TRBV11-2 and TRBJ2-2, with D tentatively TRBD2 (5 bases). The germline V and J ends were trimmed by 3 bases and 1 base, with 9 bases remaining between them. The CDR3 is made up of 15 amino acids. The V gene's germline CDR1 is SGHAT and CDR2 FQNNGV. The CDR3: CASSLAAGNTGELFF. As DNA, the CDR3 is TGTGCCAGCAGCTTGGCGGCGGGGAACACCGGGGAGCTGTTTTTT. Full variable domain (outside the CDR3, taken from reference TRBV11-2 and TRBJ2-2): EAGVAQSPRYKIIEKRQSVAFWCNPISGHATLYWYQQILGQGPKLLIQFQNNGVVDDSQLPKDRFSAERLKGVDSTLKIQPAKLEDSAVYLCASSLAAGNTGELFFGEGSRLTVL.

This clonotype showed up just a few times. The chain has TRBV7-6 and TRBJ1-1, with D unclear. Trimming took 0 bases from V and 3 from J, leaving 8 bases between them. Germline V gives CDR1 SGHVS, CDR2 FNYEAQ. The CDR3 is 14 residues long. The chain's CDR3 is CASSLAEIDTEAFF. CDR3 bases: TGTGCCAGCAGCTTAGCTGAGATCGACACTGAAGCTTTCTTT. Looking up the rest from reference TRBV7-6 and TRBJ1-1 gives the full variable domain: GAGVSQSPRYKVTKRGQDVALRCDPISGHVSLYWYRQALGQGPEFLTYFNYEAQQDKSGLPNDRFSAERPEGSISTLTIQRTEQRDSAMYRCASSLAEIDTEAFFGQGTRLTVV.

The chain is built from TRBV20-1 and TRBJ2-7, with a tentative D call TRBD2 (5 bases). The germline V gene encodes CDR1 DFQATT and CDR2 SNEGSKA (reference sequence). V shed 5 bases and J shed 7 bases, with 9 bases lying between them. This CDR3 spans 10 amino acids. The CDR3 is CSAFREEQYF. The CDR3 nucleotides read TGCAGTGCTTTTAGGGAGGAGCAGTACTTC.

The sample holds many counts of this clonotype. The rearrangement uses TRBV20-1 and TRBJ2-7; a possible D gene is TRBD1 (6 bases). The CDR3 sequence is 13 residues long. Germline V gives CDR1 DFQATT, CDR2 SNEGSKA (reference sequence). The V and J ends lost 1 base and 2 bases respectively, with 9 bases between them. The CDR3, as DNA: TGCAGTGCTAGAGGGACAGCGACCTACGAGCAGTACTTC. This codes for CSARGTATYEQYF.

The genes are TRBV15 and TRBJ1-1; D not resolved. Trimming stripped 7 bases from V and 0 bases from J, with 15 bases between. Germline values: CDR1 LNHNV, CDR2 YYDKDF (reference sequence). This CDR3 contains 15 residues. The CDR3 coding sequence is TGTGCCACCAATCAGGCAGGCTTTATGAACACTGAAGCTTTCTTT. Encoded protein: CATNQAGFMNTEAFF. Variable domain in full (rest from reference TRBV15 and TRBJ1-1): DAMVIQNPRYQVTQFGKPVTLSCSQTLNHNVMYWYQQKSSQAPKLLFHYYDKDFNNEADTPDNFQSRRPNTSFCFLDIRSPGLGDTAMYLCATNQAGFMNTEAFFGQGTRLTVV.

In its sample, this clonotype is medium-sized. The chain joins TRBV20-1 to TRBJ2-2; TRBD2 agrees at 8 bases. The germline gives CDR1 DFQATT, CDR2 SNEGSKA (reference sequence). The CDR3 runs to 14 residues. V lost 2 bases, J lost 6 bases, and 5 bases stayed unmatched. CDR3 region: CSARHGGEPGELFF. Written as DNA, the CDR3 is TGCAGTGCTAGACACGGGGGGGAACCCGGGGAGCTGTTTTTT.

This clonotype has just a few counts. This chain uses TRBV20-1 with TRBJ2-3, with 8 bases identical to TRBD1. V lost 3 bases, J lost 2 bases, and 10 bases stayed unmatched. The CDR3 covers 16 residues. Germline CDR1 is DFQATT and CDR2 is SNEGSKA (reference sequence). The CDR3 region has the DNA TGCAGTGCTAGCTTCGCCAAGACAGGGGTCACAGATACGCAGTATTTT. It is translated as CSASFAKTGVTDTQYF.

The rearrangement joins TRBV19 to TRBJ2-5, with D tentatively TRBD2 (6 bases). Germline CDR1 reads LNHDA; CDR2 reads SQIVND (reference sequence). CDR3 length equals 17 residues. The V and J ends lost 2 bases and 4 bases respectively, with 20 bases between them. CDR3 loop: CASSIFFIAGTGETQYF. The DNA of the CDR3 is TGTGCCAGTAGTATATTTTTCATCGCGGGGACCGGAGAGACCCAGTACTTC. Combining the CDR3 with reference TRBV19 and TRBJ2-5 gives the whole variable domain DGGITQSPKYLFRKEGQNVTLSCEQNLNHDAMYWYRQDPGQGLRLIYYSQIVNDFQKGDIAEGYSVSREKKESFPLTVTSAQKNPTAFYLCASSIFFIAGTGETQYFGPGTRLLVL.

This clonotype was seen only a few times. The chain employs TRBV27 and TRBJ1-2, with D unresolved. In germline, CDR1 is MNHEY, CDR2 SMNVEV (reference sequence). There are 13 residues in the CDR3. Trimming took 2 bases from V and 4 from J, leaving 8 bases between them. This CDR3 reads CASSLIPAYGYTF. CDR3 coding DNA: TGTGCCAGCAGTTTAATCCCGGCCTATGGCTACACCTTC.

This clonotype was seen repeatedly, ten times or more. The J gene is TRBJ2-5, the V gene TRBV2; possibly TRBD1 for D (5 bases). Germline V gene sequence: CDR1 SNHLY, CDR2 FYNNEI. Deletions cut 5 bases from V and 1 base from J, with 11 bases between. The CDR3 runs 14 residues. Here the CDR3 DNA reads TGTGCCAGCAGTCTACGGACACCCCAAGAGACCCAGTACTTC. This codes for CASSLRTPQETQYF.

This chain joins TRBV7-8 and TRBJ2-7; D gene unclear. Trimming pared 10 bases from V and 7 bases from J, leaving 11 bases between. CDR1 SGHVS and CDR2 FQNEAQ come from the germline V gene. This CDR3 comprises 10 residues. The CDR3 loop reads CATSSGEQYF. The CDR3 coding sequence is TGTGCCACTTCGAGTGGTGAGCAGTACTTC.

A remark on this clonotype: A much larger clonotype is one base distant, so this may be a read error. The rearrangement joins TRBV9 to TRBJ2-3; D is ambiguous. This CDR3 contains 13 residues. Germline V gene data show CDR1 as SGDLS and CDR2 as YYNGEE. CDR3 in DNA: TGTGCCAGAAGCGTATTCTACACAGATACGCAGTATTTT. Encoded protein: CARSVFYTDTQYF.

In this sample, this clonotype turned up many times. The chain carries TRBV7-9 and TRBJ2-1; D call uncertain. The V end lost 1 base, the J end lost 5 bases, and 9 bases lay between the germline ends. The germline gives CDR1 SEHNR, CDR2 FQNEAQ (reference sequence). CDR3 length: 14 amino acids. DNA of the CDR3: TGTGCCAGCAGCTTAGTCGGCCTCAACAATGAGCAGTTCTTC. The encoded protein is CASSLVGLNNEQFF.

The genes are TRBV30 and TRBJ2-1; D might be TRBD1 or TRBD2, each matching 5 bases. V shed 7 bases and J shed 6 bases, with 19 bases lying between them. CDR3 size: 14 residues. Germline CDR1 is GTSNPN and CDR2 is SVGIG (reference sequence). DNA of the CDR3: TGTGCCTCCGACCGGGGCCTCTCGTTCAATGAGCAGTTCTTC. Protein: CASDRGLSFNEQFF.

The rearrangement uses TRBV10-3 and TRBJ1-1, with D possibly TRBD1 on 5 matching bases. Trimming stripped 5 bases from V and 4 bases from J, with 11 bases between. CDR1 is ENHRY and CDR2 is SYGVKD in the germline V gene. This CDR3 is built from 13 residues. This chain's CDR3 is CAISTGTFTEAFF. In DNA, the CDR3 is TGTGCCATCAGTACGGGGACCTTCACTGAAGCTTTCTTT.

In this sample, this clonotype turned up a few times. This chain uses TRBV18 with TRBJ2-3, with D possibly matching TRBD2 (5 bases). The CDR3 extends over 15 amino acids. Germline assignment: CDR1 KGHSH and CDR2 LQKENI. V was pared by 2 bases and J by 0 bases, with 9 bases between. DNA for the CDR3: TGTGCCAGCTCACCAGTGAGGGCGAGCACAGATACGCAGTATTTT. Translating it yields CASSPVRASTDTQYF.

This clonotype was seen at least ten times. The chain carries TRBV7-7 and TRBJ1-1, with D hard to call. CDR3 length: 13 amino acids. Germline V gives CDR1 SSHAT, CDR2 FNYEAQ (reference sequence). V lost 5 bases to trimming and J lost 0 bases, with 7 bases between them. The chain's CDR3 is CASSANLNTEAFF. CDR3 nucleotides: TGTGCCAGCAGCGCAAACCTGAACACTGAAGCTTTCTTT.

Many counts were recorded for this clonotype. The junction shows a germline mismatch at one end, possibly a read error. The chain employs TRBV29-1 and TRBJ2-5, with D perhaps being TRBD1 or TRBD2 (6 bases each). The germline V gene has CDR1 SQVTM and CDR2 ANQGSEA. The CDR3 has 15 amino acids. CDR3 region: CSVEGGRGIQETQYF. In nucleotides, the CDR3 is TGCAGCGTGGAAGGGGGGCGCGGGATACAAGAGACCCAGTACTTC.

The chain recombines TRBV5-4 with TRBJ2-7; D may be TRBD1 or TRBD2 (6 bases each). Germline V lookup: CDR1 SGHNT, CDR2 YYREEE (reference sequence). The V and J ends lost 2 bases and 10 bases respectively, with 13 bases between them. CDR3 length equals 12 residues. The CDR3 protein is CASSFFGGEQYF. CDR3 nucleotide sequence: TGTGCCAGCAGCTTCTTCGGGGGCGAACAGTACTTC.

This clonotype came up many times. The chain has TRBV3-1 and TRBJ1-1, with D possibly TRBD1 on 5 matching bases. V was clipped by 6 bases and J by 6 bases, with 14 bases between them. The CDR3 is made up of 13 amino acids. The germline V gene encodes CDR1 LGHDT and CDR2 YNNKEL (reference sequence). Here the CDR3 reads CASSGGGVAEAFF. The CDR3 DNA reads TGTGCCAGCAGTGGAGGAGGGGTGGCTGAAGCTTTCTTT.